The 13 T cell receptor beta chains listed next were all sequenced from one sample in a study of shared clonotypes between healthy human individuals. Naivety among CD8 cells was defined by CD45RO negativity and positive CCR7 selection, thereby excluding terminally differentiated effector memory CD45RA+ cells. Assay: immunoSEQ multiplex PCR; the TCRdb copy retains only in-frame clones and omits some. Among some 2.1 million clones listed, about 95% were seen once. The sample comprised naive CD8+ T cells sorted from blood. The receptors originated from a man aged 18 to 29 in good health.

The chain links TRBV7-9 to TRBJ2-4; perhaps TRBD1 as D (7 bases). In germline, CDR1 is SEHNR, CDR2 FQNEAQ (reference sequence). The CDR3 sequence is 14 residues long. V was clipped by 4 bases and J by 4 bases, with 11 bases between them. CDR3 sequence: CASSSSGGKNIQYF. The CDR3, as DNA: TGTGCCAGCAGCTCCTCAGGGGGGAAAAACATTCAGTACTTC.

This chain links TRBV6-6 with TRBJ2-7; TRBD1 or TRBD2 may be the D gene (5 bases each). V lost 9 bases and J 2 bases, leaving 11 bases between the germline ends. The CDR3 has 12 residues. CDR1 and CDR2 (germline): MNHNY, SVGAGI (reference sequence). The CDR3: CASSGPTYEQYF. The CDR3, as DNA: TGTGCCAGTTCGGGGCCAACCTACGAGCAGTACTTC.

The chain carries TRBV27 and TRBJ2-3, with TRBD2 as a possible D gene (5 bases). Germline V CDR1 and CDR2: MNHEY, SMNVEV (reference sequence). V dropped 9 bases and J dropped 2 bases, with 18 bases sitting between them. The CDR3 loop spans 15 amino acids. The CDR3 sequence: CASRETAWNTDTQYF. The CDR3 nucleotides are TGTGCCAGTCGGGAAACAGCCTGGAACACAGATACGCAGTATTTT.

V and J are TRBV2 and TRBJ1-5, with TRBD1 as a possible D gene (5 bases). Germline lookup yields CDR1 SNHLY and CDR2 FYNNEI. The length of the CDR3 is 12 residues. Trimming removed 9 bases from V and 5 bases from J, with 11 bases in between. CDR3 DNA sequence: TGTGCCAGTGTAGGGGATCATCAGCCCCAGCATTTT. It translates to CASVGDHQPQHF.

CDR3 coding DNA: TGTGCCAGCAGCCTAAGTACAGACGAGAATCAGCCCCAGCATTTT. Its protein is CASSLSTDENQPQHF. J is TRBJ1-5 and V is TRBV11-2; D is unclear. The CDR3 totals 15 residues. Germline CDR1 SGHAT, CDR2 FQNNGV. The V end was cut by 5 bases, the J end by 4 bases, with 15 bases between.

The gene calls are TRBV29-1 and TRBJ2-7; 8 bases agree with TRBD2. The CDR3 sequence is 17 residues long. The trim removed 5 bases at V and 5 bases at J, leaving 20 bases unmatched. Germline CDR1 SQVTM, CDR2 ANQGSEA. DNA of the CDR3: TGCAGCGTTAGATTTCGCCTTTTGGACGGGGGGGCCGACGAGCAGTACTTC. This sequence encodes CSVRFRLLDGGADEQYF.

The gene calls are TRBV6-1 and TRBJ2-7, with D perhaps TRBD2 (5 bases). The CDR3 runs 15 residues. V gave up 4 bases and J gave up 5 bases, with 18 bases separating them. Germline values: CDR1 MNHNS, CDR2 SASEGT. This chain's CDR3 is CASSGCHLEGHEQYF. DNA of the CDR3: TGTGCCAGCAGTGGATGTCACCTCGAGGGTCACGAGCAGTACTTC.

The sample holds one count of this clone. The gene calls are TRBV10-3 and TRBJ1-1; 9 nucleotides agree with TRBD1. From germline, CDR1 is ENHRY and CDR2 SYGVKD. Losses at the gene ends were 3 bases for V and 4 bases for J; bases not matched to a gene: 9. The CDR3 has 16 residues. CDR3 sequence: CAISDPTGGGITEAFF. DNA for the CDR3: TGTGCCATCAGTGACCCGACAGGGGGGGGGATCACTGAAGCTTTCTTT.

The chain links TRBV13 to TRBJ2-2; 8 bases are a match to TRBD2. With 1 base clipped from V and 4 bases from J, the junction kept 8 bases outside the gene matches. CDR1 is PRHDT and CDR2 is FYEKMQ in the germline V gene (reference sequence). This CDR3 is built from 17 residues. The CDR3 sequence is CASSLVREGIVTGELFF. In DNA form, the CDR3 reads TGTGCCAGCAGCTTAGTACGGGAGGGGATCGTCACCGGGGAGCTGTTTTTT.

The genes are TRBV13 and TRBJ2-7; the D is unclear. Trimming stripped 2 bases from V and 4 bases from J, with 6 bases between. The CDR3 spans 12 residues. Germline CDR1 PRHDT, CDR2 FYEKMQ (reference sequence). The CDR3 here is CASSLRVYEQYF. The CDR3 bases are TGTGCCAGCAGCTTAAGGGTGTACGAGCAGTACTTC.

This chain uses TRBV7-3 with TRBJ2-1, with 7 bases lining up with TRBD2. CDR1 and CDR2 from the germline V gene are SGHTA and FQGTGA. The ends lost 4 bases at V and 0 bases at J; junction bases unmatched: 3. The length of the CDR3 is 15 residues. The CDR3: CASSSGTNSYNEQFF. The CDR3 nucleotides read TGTGCCAGCAGCTCAGGGACTAACTCCTACAATGAGCAGTTCTTC.

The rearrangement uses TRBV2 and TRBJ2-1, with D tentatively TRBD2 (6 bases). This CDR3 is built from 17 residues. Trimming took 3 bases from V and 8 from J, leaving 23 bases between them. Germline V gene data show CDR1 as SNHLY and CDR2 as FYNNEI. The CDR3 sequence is CASSDSKDSRDQDEQFF. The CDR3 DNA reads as TGTGCCAGCAGTGACTCGAAGGACTCGCGGGATCAGGATGAGCAGTTCTTC.

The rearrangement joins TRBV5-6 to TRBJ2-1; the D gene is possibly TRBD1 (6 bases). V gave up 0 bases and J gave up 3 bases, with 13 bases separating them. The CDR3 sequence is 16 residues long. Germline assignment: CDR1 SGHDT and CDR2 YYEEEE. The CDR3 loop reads CASSLGQVALYNEQFF. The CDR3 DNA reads TGTGCCAGCAGCTTGGGACAGGTAGCTCTCTACAATGAGCAGTTCTTC.